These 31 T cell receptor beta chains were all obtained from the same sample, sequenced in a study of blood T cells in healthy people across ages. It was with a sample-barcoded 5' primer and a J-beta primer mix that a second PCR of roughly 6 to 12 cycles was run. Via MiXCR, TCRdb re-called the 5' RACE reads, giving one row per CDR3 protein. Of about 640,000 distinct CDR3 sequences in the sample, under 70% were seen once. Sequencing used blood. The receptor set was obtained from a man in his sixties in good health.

DNA for the CDR3: TGTGCCAGCCGAAGGGCGGGGGGCCTGCATCAGCCCCAGCATTTT. Translation: CASRRAGGLHQPQHF. J is TRBJ1-5 and V is TRBV28; weak D call: TRBD1 (6 bases). Between the trimmed V and J ends, which lost 8 bases and 5 bases, there was a span of 19 bases. The germline gives CDR1 MDHEN, CDR2 SYDVKM. The CDR3 totals 15 residues.

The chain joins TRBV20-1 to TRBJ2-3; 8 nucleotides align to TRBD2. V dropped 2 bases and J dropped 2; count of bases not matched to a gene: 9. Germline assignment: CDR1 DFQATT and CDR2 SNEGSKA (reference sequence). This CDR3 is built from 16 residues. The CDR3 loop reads CSARHLAGINTDTQYF. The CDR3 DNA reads TGCAGTGCTAGACATTTAGCGGGGATTAACACAGATACGCAGTATTTT.

CDR3 residues: CASSSPLAGGRNEQFF. As DNA, the CDR3 is TGTGCCAGCAGTTCCCCTCTAGCGGGGGGGCGGAATGAGCAGTTCTTC. The chain employs TRBV6-6 and TRBJ2-1; 12 bases map to TRBD2. The length of the CDR3 is 16 residues. Germline CDR1 reads MNHNY; CDR2 reads SVGAGI (reference sequence). The V and J ends lost 4 bases and 7 bases, in that order; junction bases with no gene match: 8.

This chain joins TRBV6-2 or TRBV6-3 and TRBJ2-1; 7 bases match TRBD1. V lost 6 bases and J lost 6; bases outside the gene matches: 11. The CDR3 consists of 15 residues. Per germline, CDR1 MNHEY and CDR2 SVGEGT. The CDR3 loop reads CASSRRQGTLNEQFF. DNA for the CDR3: TGTGCCAGCAGCCGCCGACAGGGAACTCTCAATGAGCAGTTCTTC.

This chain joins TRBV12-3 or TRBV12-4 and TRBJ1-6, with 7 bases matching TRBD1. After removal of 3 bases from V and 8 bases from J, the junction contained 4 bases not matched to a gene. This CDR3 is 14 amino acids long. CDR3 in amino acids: CASSFGQVDSPLHF. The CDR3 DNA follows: TGTGCCAGCAGTTTCGGACAGGTCGATTCACCCCTCCACTTT.

In DNA form, the CDR3 reads TGTGCCAGCAGCCCCGTGGGCCCCCCGGGTGAGCAGTACTTC. Translation gives CASSPVGPPGEQYF. The chain is built from TRBV11-2 and TRBJ2-7; no definite D call. The CDR3 extends over 14 amino acids. Per germline, CDR1 SGHAT and CDR2 FQNNGV. Trimming stripped 5 bases from V and 7 bases from J, with 18 bases between. The full variable domain, with the rest looked up from reference TRBV11-2 and TRBJ2-7, is EAGVAQSPRYKIIEKRQSVAFWCNPISGHATLYWYQQILGQGPKLLIQFQNNGVVDDSQLPKDRFSAERLKGVDSTLKIQPAKLEDSAVYLCASSPVGPPGEQYFGPGTRLTVT.

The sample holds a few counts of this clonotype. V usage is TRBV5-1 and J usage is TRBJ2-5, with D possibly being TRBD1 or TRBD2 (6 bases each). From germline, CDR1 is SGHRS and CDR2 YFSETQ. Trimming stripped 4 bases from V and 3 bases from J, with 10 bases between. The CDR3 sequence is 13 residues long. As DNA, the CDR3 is TGCGCCAGCAGCAGGGGGGCAGAAGAGACCCAGTACTTC. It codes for CASSRGAEETQYF.

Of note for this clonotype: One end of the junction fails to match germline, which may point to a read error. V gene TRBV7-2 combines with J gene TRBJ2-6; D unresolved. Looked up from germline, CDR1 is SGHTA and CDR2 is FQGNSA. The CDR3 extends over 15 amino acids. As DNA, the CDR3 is TGTGCAAGCAGCGTTGTCTCCGCCTGGGCCAACGTCCTGACTTTC. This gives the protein CASSVVSAWANVLTF.

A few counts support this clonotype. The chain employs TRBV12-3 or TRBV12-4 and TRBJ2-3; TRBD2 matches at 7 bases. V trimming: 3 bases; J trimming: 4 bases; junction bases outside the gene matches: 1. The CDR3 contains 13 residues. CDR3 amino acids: CASSLGRADTQYF. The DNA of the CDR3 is TGTGCCAGCAGTTTGGGGAGGGCAGATACGCAGTATTTT.

The CDR3, as DNA: TGCAGTGCTAGAGAGGGGGGATCAGCACCCCTCCACTTT. This encodes CSAREGGSAPLHF. This chain connects TRBV20-1 to TRBJ1-6; a possible D gene is TRBD1 (5 bases). With 0 bases removed from V and 11 bases from J, the gap between germline ends came to 11 bases. CDR3 size: 13 residues. CDR1 is DFQATT, CDR2 SNEGSKA, per germline (reference sequence).

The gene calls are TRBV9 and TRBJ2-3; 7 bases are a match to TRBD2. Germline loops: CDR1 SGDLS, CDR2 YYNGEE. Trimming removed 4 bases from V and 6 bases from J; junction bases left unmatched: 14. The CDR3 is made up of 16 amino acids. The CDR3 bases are TGTGCCAGCAGCCCCGGGACTACATCACCGCGGGATACGCAGTATTTT. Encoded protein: CASSPGTTSPRDTQYF.

CDR3 amino acids: CASSRRGGPYEQYF. As DNA, the CDR3 is TGTGCCAGCAGCCGTCGGGGGGGCCCCTACGAGCAGTACTTC. V gene TRBV21-1 combines with J gene TRBJ2-7. TRBV21-1 is listed as a pseudogene. The CDR3 length is 14 residues.

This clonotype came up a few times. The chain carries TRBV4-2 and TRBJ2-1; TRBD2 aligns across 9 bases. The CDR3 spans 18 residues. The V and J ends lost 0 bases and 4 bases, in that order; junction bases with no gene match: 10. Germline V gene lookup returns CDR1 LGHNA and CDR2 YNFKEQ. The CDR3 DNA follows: TGTGCCAGCAGCCAAGATATTAGCGGGGGCCTCTTTTACAATGAGCAGTTCTTC. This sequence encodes CASSQDISGGLFYNEQFF.

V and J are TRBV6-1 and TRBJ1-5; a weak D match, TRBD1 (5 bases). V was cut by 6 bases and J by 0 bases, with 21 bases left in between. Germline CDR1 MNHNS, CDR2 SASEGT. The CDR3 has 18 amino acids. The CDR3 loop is CASSTTRQREYSNQPQHF. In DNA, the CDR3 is TGTGCCAGCAGCACCACACGACAGAGGGAATATAGCAATCAGCCCCAGCATTTT.

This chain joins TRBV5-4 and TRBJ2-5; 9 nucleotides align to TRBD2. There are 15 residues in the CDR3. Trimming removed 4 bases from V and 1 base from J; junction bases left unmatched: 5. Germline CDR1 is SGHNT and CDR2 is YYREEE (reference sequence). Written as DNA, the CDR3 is TGTGCCAGCAGCCCGGGACTAGCCTCCCAAGAGACCCAGTACTTC. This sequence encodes CASSPGLASQETQYF.

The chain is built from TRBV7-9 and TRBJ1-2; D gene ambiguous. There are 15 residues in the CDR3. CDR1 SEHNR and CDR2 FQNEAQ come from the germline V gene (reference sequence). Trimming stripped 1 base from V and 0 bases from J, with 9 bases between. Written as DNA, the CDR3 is TGTGCCAGCAGCTTAGAACAGACTACTAACTATGGCTACACCTTC. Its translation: CASSLEQTTNYGYTF. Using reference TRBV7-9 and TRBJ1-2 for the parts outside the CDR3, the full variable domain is DTGVSQNPRHKITKRGQNVTFRCDPISEHNRLYWYRQTLGQGPEFLTYFQNEAQLEKSRLLSDRFSAERPKGSFSTLEIQRTEQGDSAMYLCASSLEQTTNYGYTFGSGTRLTVV.

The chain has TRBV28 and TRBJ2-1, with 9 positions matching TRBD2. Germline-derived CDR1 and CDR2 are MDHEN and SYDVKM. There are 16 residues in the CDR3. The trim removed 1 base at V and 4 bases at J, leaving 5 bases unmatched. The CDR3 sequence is CASSLSASGEYNEQFF. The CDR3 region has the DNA TGTGCCAGCAGTTTATCGGCTAGCGGGGAGTACAATGAGCAGTTCTTC.

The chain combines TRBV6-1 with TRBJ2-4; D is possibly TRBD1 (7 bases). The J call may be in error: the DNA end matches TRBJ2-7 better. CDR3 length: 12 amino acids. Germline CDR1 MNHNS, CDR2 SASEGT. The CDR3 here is CASTRGEDEQYF. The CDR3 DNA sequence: TGTGCCAGCACCAGGGGGGAAGACGAGCAGTACTTC.

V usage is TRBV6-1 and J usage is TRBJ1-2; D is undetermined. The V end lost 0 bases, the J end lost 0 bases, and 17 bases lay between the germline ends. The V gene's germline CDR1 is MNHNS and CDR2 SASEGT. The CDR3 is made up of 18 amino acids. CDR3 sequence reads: CASSEALDYSSANYGYTF. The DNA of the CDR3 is TGTGCCAGCAGTGAAGCCCTAGACTACAGTTCAGCTAACTATGGCTACACCTTC.

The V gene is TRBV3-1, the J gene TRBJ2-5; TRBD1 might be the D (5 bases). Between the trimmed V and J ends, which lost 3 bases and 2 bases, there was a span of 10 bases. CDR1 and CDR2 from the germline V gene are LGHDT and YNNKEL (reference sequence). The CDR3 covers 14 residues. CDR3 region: CASSHSGRQETQYF. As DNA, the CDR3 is TGTGCCAGCAGCCATTCAGGGCGTCAAGAGACCCAGTACTTC.

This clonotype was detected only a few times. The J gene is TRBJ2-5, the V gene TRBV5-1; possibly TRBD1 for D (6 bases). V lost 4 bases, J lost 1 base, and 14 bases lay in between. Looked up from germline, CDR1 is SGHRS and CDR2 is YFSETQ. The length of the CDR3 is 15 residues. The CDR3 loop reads CASSRPDRVQETQYF. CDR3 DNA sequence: TGCGCCAGCAGCCGGCCGGACAGAGTCCAAGAGACCCAGTACTTC.

The CDR3 DNA reads as TGCAGCGTTGATTCGGCAAATCAAGAGACCCAGTACTTC. Its translation: CSVDSANQETQYF. The J gene is TRBJ2-5, the V gene TRBV29-1; D is ambiguous. Germline values: CDR1 SQVTM, CDR2 ANQGSEA. Trimming shortened V by 3 bases and J by 2 bases, and 10 bases separated the two germline ends. This CDR3 contains 13 residues.

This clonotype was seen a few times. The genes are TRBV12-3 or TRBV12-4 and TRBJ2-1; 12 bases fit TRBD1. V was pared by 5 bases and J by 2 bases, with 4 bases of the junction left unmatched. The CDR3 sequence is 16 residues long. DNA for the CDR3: TGTGCCAGCAGTCCGGGACAGGGGGCCCCCTACAATGAGCAGTTCTTC. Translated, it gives CASSPGQGAPYNEQFF.

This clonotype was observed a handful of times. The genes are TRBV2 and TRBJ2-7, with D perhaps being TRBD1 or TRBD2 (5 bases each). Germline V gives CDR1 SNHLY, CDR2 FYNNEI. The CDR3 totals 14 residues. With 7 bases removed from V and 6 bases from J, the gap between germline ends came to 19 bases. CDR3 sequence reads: CASTTDTWGTEQYF. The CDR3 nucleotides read TGTGCCAGCACCACGGACACCTGGGGGACCGAGCAGTACTTC. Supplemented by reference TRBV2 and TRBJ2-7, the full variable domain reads EPEVTQTPSHQVTQMGQEVILRCVPISNHLYFYWYRQILGQKVEFLVSFYNNEISEKSEIFDDQFSVERPDGSNFTLKIRSTKLEDSAMYFCASTTDTWGTEQYFGPGTRLTVT.

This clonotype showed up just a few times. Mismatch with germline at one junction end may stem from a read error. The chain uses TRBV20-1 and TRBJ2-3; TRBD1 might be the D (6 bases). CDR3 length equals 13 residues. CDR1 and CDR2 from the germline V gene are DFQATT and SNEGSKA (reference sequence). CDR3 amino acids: CSARDTSTDTQYF. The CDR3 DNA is TGCAGCGCTAGGGACACTAGCACAGATACGCAGTATTTT.

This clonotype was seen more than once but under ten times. The CDR3 nucleotides read TGTGCCACCAGTGATAGGGACAGGGTGGGAGGTGAGCAGTTCTTC. Residues: CATSDRDRVGGEQFF. V usage is TRBV24-1 and J usage is TRBJ2-1, with 9 bases aligning to TRBD1. The V segment lost 3 bases and the J segment 9 bases; nucleotides outside the gene matches: 8. The CDR3 loop spans 15 amino acids. Germline values: CDR1 KGHDR, CDR2 SFDVKD.

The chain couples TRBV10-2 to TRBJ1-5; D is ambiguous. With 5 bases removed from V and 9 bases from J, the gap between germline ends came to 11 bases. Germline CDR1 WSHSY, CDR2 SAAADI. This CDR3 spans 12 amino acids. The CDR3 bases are TGCGCCAGCAGTCATCATGGGCGGCCCCAGCATTTT. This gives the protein CASSHHGRPQHF.

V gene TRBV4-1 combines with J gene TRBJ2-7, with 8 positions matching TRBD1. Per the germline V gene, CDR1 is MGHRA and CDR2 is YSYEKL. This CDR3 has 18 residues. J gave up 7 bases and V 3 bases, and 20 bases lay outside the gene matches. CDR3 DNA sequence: TGCGCCAGCAGCCAGCCGAACCAAGGACAGGGTCCATACAATGAGCAGTACTTC. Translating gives CASSQPNQGQGPYNEQYF.

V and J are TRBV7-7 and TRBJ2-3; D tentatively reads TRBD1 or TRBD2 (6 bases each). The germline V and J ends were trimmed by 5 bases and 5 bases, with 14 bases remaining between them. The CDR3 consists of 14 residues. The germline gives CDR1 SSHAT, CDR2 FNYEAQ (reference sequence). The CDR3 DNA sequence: TGTGCCAGCAGCCCTGGGGGGCCACTAGATACGCAGTATTTT. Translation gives CASSPGGPLDTQYF.

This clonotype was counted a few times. CDR3 bases: TGTGCCATCAGTGAGGGGGGAAGGACCGGGGAGCTGTTTTTT. The encoded protein is CAISEGGRTGELFF. V usage is TRBV10-3 and J usage is TRBJ2-2, with D perhaps TRBD1 or TRBD2 (5 bases each). The CDR3 consists of 14 residues. Germline CDR1 and CDR2: ENHRY and SYGVKD. Trimming took off 2 bases at V and 5 bases at J, with 9 bases between the two ends.

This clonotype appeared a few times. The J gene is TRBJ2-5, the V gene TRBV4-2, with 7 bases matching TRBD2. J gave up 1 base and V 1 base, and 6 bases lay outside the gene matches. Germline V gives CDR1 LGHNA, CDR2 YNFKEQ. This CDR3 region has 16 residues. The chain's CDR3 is CASSQAAASGQETQYF. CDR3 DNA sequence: TGTGCCAGCAGCCAAGCAGCGGCTAGCGGCCAAGAGACCCAGTACTTC.